A single sample gave rise to the 2 T cell receptor beta chains below, sequenced in a study of beta chain features in type 1 diabetes listed by TCRdb under 2018. What the authors observed across the whole study: Type 1 diabetes patients showed a moderate but significant shortening of TCRB CDR3 length in all four CD4+ subsets.

These receptors are not linked to any known antigen. Library generation was performed with the immunoSEQ multiplex PCR assay. The entire isolated RNA was reverse transcribed using the High Capacity cDNA Reverse Transcription Kit, and thus expressed TCRB transcripts were sequenced. Not all clones reach the TCRdb copy of this immuneACCESS table, which keeps in-frame sequences only. Checked studies attribute under half of the gap to unresolved V genes and leave the rest unexplained. In this sample the table shows about 160,000 clones, approximately 7.9% of which occur a single time. The ten largest clonotypes hold 0.5% to 0.55% of the sample. Sequencing was done on a sample of central memory CD4+ T cells from blood. The source of these receptors is a man younger than 30 with type 1 diabetes.

This clone turned up a few times. The V gene is TRBV4-3, the J gene TRBJ2-3; 7 bases are shared with TRBD2. CDR1 is LGHNA and CDR2 is YSLEER in the germline V gene. This CDR3 is 15 amino acids long. V was pared by 4 bases and J by 3 bases, with 7 bases of the junction left unmatched. The CDR3 DNA is TGCGCCAGCAGCCCACCCCCGGGGGGAACAGATACGCAGTATTTT. It codes for CASSPPPGGTDTQYF.

The chain uses TRBV2 and TRBJ2-3; possibly TRBD2 for D (6 bases). The V and J ends lost 4 bases and 5 bases respectively, with 13 bases between them. This CDR3 contains 14 residues. Per the germline V gene, CDR1 is SNHLY and CDR2 is FYNNEI. The CDR3 loop reads CASSGYGGLDTQYF. CDR3 nucleotides: TGTGCCAGCAGTGGTTACGGGGGACTAGATACGCAGTATTTT. The full variable domain, completed using reference TRBV2 and TRBJ2-3, is EPEVTQTPSHQVTQMGQEVILRCVPISNHLYFYWYRQILGQKVEFLVSFYNNEISEKSEIFDDQFSVERPDGSNFTLKIRSTKLEDSAMYFCASSGYGGLDTQYFGPGTRLTVL.